This T cell receptor beta chain was documented in a study of blood T cell repertoires in COVID-19. The overall study: COVID-19 samples, acute and convalescent, were from the United States, Italy and Spain. In each case, the material was cDNA or gDNA derived from T cells, B-cell-depleted T cells, or PBMCs.

CDR3 length equals 17 residues. Losses at the gene ends were 4 bases for V and 3 bases for J; bases not matched to a gene: 5. Germline assignment: CDR1 KGHDR and CDR2 SFDVKD. In the original analysis: Reference gene primer amplification gave nucleated cell count estimates. Data came from immunoSEQ multiplex PCR; TCRdb stores just in-frame clones and leaves some out. From that table come the V and J calls and clone size; the DNA was used to work out D and trimming. The sample yields approximately 170,000 clones, about 80% seen once. Sequencing input: peripheral blood. This receptor was identified in a man between 65 and 80 years old with active or convalescent COVID-19. This rearrangement joins TRBV24-1 to TRBJ2-1; TRBD2 agrees at 13 bases. The CDR3 DNA follows: TGTGCCACCAGTGACCAGGGACTAGCGGGAAACTACAATGAGCAGTTCTTC. Protein product: CATSDQGLAGNYNEQFF.